This T cell receptor beta chain came from a study of molecular identifiers for immune sequencing clone quantification. The CDR3 totals 14 residues. V lost 6 bases and J 10 bases, leaving 22 bases between the germline ends. Previously described methods and listed TCR primers produced bulk TCR libraries. TCRdb processed the PCR reads anew with MiXCR; each CDR3 protein has one entry. This table holds a few hundred thousand distinct CDR3 sequences, 24% found once. The authors sorted naive CD8 T cells as CD8+CD4-CCR7+CD45RA+. The specimen sequenced was naive CD8+ T cells from blood, with Jurkat cell RNA spiked in. Subset meaning: FACS-sorted CD8+CD4-CCR7+CD45RA+ naive T cells. The clonotype comes from a human donor in good health. Some libraries in this study had Jurkat cell RNA spiked in. The rearrangement joins TRBV12-3 or TRBV12-4 to TRBJ2-7, with D perhaps TRBD2 (6 bases). The CDR3, as DNA: TGTGCCAGCAGCCCGAACCCGACTAGTCGGGAACAGTACTTC. Translated, it gives CASSPNPTSREQYF.